Listed below are T cell receptor beta chains from one sample, sequenced in a study of cytomegalovirus exposure and HLA in healthy donors. Method: immunoSEQ multiplex PCR; TCRdb's copy keeps in-frame clones and lacks some. Of 160,000 or so clones listed, approximately 90% are singletons. Sample: PBMCs. These receptors originate from a man in his late teens or twenties in good health and CMV-seronegative. CDR3s include the opening cysteine and the closing phenylalanine or tryptophan. The order of the fields is J gene, D gene, V gene, clone size, CDR3 DNA, CDR3 protein. The D gene is left open where the match is weak. Rows may omit the clone size; those that give it use once, few, many or a size class.

>TRBJ1-2|.|TRBV28|.
TGTGCCAGCAGGACAGGCCGGGGCTACACCTTC
CASRTGRGYTF
>TRBJ1-6|TRBD1|TRBV5-1|.
TGCGCCAGCAGCGGGGGCGACAGGGACAATTCACCCCTCCACTTT
CASSGGDRDNSPLHF
>TRBJ1-6|.|TRBV4-1|.
TGCGCCAGCAGCCAAGATCGAGGGAACGGTTATAATTCACCCCTCCACTTT
CASSQDRGNGYNSPLHF
>TRBJ2-7|TRBD2|TRBV7-2|.
TGTGCCAGCAGCGGCACTAGCGGTCAGACCTACGAGCAGTACTTC
CASSGTSGQTYEQYF
>TRBJ1-5|.|TRBV10-3|.
TGTGCCATCAGTGATTCTAATCAGCCCCAGCATTTT
CAISDSNQPQHF
>TRBJ2-3|.|TRBV2|.
TGTGCCAGCAAGGGGCAGGGATACACAGATACGCAGTATTTT
CASKGQGYTDTQYF
>TRBJ2-7|TRBD2|TRBV5-4|.
TGTGCCAGCAGCTCCTTGACTAGCGGGAACCCCTCCTACGAGCAGTACTTC
CASSSLTSGNPSYEQYF
>TRBJ1-5|TRBD1|TRBV10-3|.
TGTGCCGTCGGACAGGGGGTCGATTTTAATCAGCCCCAGCATTTT
CAVGQGVDFNQPQHF
>TRBJ2-1|TRBD2|TRBV5-4|.
TGTGCCAGCACTCTCATAGCGGGGCTTGCATACAATGAGCAGTTCTTC
CASTLIAGLAYNEQFF
>TRBJ2-5|.|TRBV28|.
TGTGCCAGCACCGGCGGGGCGGCTCAAGAGACCCAGTACTTC
CASTGGAAQETQYF
>TRBJ1-2|.|TRBV11-2|.
TGTGCCAGCAGCTCACGCCTCATACAGGGCCGTCGAGGCTACACCTTC
CASSSRLIQGRRGYTF
>TRBJ2-7|.|TRBV14|.
TGTGCCAGCAGCCAAGAGACAGGCCTTAGCTACGAGCAGTACTTC
CASSQETGLSYEQYF
>TRBJ1-4|TRBD1|TRBV28|.
TGTGCCAGCAGTCAGGAAGGGGGCTTGGGAACTAATGAAAAACTGTTTTTT
CASSQEGGLGTNEKLFF
>TRBJ2-7|TRBD1|TRBV4-3|.
TGCGCCAGCAGCCAAACACCCGACAGGGGGGACGAGCAGTACTTC
CASSQTPDRGDEQYF
>TRBJ1-2|TRBD1|TRBV29-1|.
TGCAGCGTGTTAGAACAGGGGGGGCCTACTAACTATGGCTACACCTTC
CSVLEQGGPTNYGYTF
>TRBJ1-5|.|TRBV5-1|.
TGCGCCAGCAGCTTGGCAGGTGGCAATCAGCCCCAGCATTTT
CASSLAGGNQPQHF
>TRBJ2-5|TRBD1|TRBV9|.
TGTGCCAGCAGCGTAGGACAGGGATTAGGAGAGACCCAGTACTTC
CASSVGQGLGETQYF
>TRBJ1-1|TRBD1|TRBV5-8|.
TGTGCCAGCAGCTTTCGGGACAGGGACGCTGAAGCTTTCTTT
CASSFRDRDAEAFF
>TRBJ2-1|.|TRBV5-4|once
TGTGCCAGCAGGGACAGTCTTGTTAATGAGCAGTTCTTC
CASRDSLVNEQFF
>TRBJ1-2|.|TRBV10-3|.
TGTGCCACAGAACGGGAGGGACGGAATGGCTACACCTTC
CATEREGRNGYTF
>TRBJ1-4|.|TRBV23-1|.
TGCGCCAGCATACGGGGTGGCGAAAAACTGTTTTTT
CASIRGGEKLFF
>TRBJ2-7|.|TRBV4-3|.
TGCGCCAGCAGCCAAGATCCGTTAACGGGCGAGCAGTACTTC
CASSQDPLTGEQYF
>TRBJ2-2|.|TRBV7-2|.
TGTGCCAGCAGCTTAACAGGGAACACCGGGGAGCTGTTTTTT
CASSLTGNTGELFF
>TRBJ1-4|.|TRBV25-1|few
TGTGCCAGCACGGAGGGGAATGAAAAACTGTTTTTT
CASTEGNEKLFF
>TRBJ2-1|TRBD2|TRBV2|.
TGTGCCAGCAGGGGGACTAGCGTATACAATGAGCAGTTCTTC
CASRGTSVYNEQFF
>TRBJ1-5|.|TRBV4-2|.
TGTGCCAGCAGCCAAGCAGGGGACTATAGCAATCAGCCCCAGCATTTT
CASSQAGDYSNQPQHF
>TRBJ2-2|.|TRBV7-8|.
TGTGCCAGCAGCTCAGGCAGGGATACCGGGGAGCTGTTTTTT
CASSSGRDTGELFF
>TRBJ1-2|.|TRBV28|few
TGTGCCAGCACCTTGGGGGGGCGTTACTATGGCTACACCTTC
CASTLGGRYYGYTF